This T cell receptor beta chain was obtained from a study of CD8 T cells in Susac syndrome. An input of 0.5 to 1 ug of RNA was subjected to reverse transcription using random hexamers. TCRdb fed the immunoSEQ multiplex PCR reads into MiXCR, producing one record per CDR3 protein. Here the sample spans 180,000 or so distinct CDR3 sequences, over 85% being singletons. The sequence came from a human donor in good health. The sequenced sample was CD4+ T cells from PBMCs.

The CDR3 loop reads CASSGYRGNEQYV. DNA for the CDR3: TGTGCCAGCAGTGGATACAGGGGGAACGAGCAGTACGTC. V gene TRBV28 combines with J gene TRBJ2-7; 8 bases match TRBD1. This CDR3 is built from 13 residues. CDR1 and CDR2 (germline): MDHEN, SYDVKM. V was clipped by 5 bases and J by 5 bases; unmatched bases: 5.